This TCR beta chain derives from a study of STAT3 mutations in large granular lymphocyte leukemia. Whole-study results and caveats: Differing intervals and regimens complicate linking therapy response to clone burden. In T-cell large granular lymphocyte leukemia, about half of patients showed multiple immunodominant subclonotypes. Some patients had persisting codominant clonotypes that could mask small clones. All newly emerging clones after therapy were STAT3 wild type.

CDR1 is MNHNS, CDR2 SASEGT, per germline. The CDR3 length is 13 residues. Trimming removed 4 bases at V and 4 bases at J, with 8 bases between. This clone has a single count. Antigen: not known. TCRdb's copy holds only in-frame clones and misses some; the assay was immunoSEQ multiplex PCR. The sample contains some 10,000 clones, around 89% of which appear only once. This sequence was found in a man aged 55 to 70 with T-cell large granular lymphocyte leukemia. Some clones in this sample may be carry-over from other donors' samples. The chain uses TRBV6-1 and TRBJ2-1; the D gene is possibly TRBD1 (6 bases). The sequencing input was peripheral blood mononuclear cells. The CDR3: CASSADSYNEQFF. As DNA, the CDR3 is TGTGCCAGCAGTGCGGACAGTTACAATGAGCAGTTCTTC.